A selection of T cell receptor beta chains follows, all from one sample in a study of CD8 T cells in ankylosing spondylitis. Via MiXCR, TCRdb re-called the 5' RACE reads, giving one row per CDR3 protein. The table records approximately 150,000 distinct CDR3 sequences, 25% to 35% of them present only once. The sample was synovial fluid, either unsorted or a sorted T cell fraction (not recorded which). These TCRs come from a male donor with ankylosing spondylitis. Both conserved end residues are part of each CDR3. A D gene is named only where the DNA matches it firmly. Only some rows state a clone size, as once, few, many or a class for expanded clones.

cdr3_nt: TGTGCCAGCAGCTTAGGCAGGGGGCCGAACACTGAAGCTTTCTTT; cdr3_aa: CASSLGRGPNTEAFF; clone_size: -; j_call: TRBJ1-1; d_call: TRBD1; v_call: TRBV7-9
cdr3_nt: TGTGCCAGCAGTTTACCGCCCTCCGGGAAAGCAACTAATGAAAAACTGTTTTTT; cdr3_aa: CASSLPPSGKATNEKLFF; clone_size: many; j_call: TRBJ1-4; d_call: -; v_call: TRBV28
cdr3_nt: TGTGCCAGCAGTTTCCTGGACAGGGGGGGAGAGCAGTACTTC; cdr3_aa: CASSFLDRGGEQYF; clone_size: -; j_call: TRBJ2-7; d_call: TRBD1; v_call: TRBV12-3/TRBV12-4
cdr3_nt: TGTGCCAGCAGTATGAGGGGCGCATACAATGAGCAGTTCTTC; cdr3_aa: CASSMRGAYNEQFF; clone_size: few; j_call: TRBJ2-1; d_call: -; v_call: TRBV6-1
cdr3_nt: TGTGCCAGCTCAACGCCGCCTCAAGCGGGAGCGGAGACCCAGTACTTC; cdr3_aa: CASSTPPQAGAETQYF; clone_size: -; j_call: TRBJ2-5; d_call: TRBD2; v_call: TRBV18
cdr3_nt: TGTGCCAGCAGTTCCCGGGGCCAACAACTCCTGAGGGGCTACACCTTC; cdr3_aa: CASSSRGQQLLRGYTF; clone_size: few; j_call: TRBJ1-2; d_call: -; v_call: TRBV12-3/TRBV12-4
cdr3_nt: TGTGCCAGCAGCTCCCAGGGGAGGAAACTGTTTTTT; cdr3_aa: CASSSQGRKLFF; clone_size: medium-sized; j_call: TRBJ1-4; d_call: -; v_call: TRBV7-2
cdr3_nt: TGTGCCAGCAGCTTAGGGGGAGGGAGTATCTACAATGAGCAGTTCTTC; cdr3_aa: CASSLGGGSIYNEQFF; clone_size: -; j_call: TRBJ2-1; d_call: TRBD2; v_call: TRBV11-3
cdr3_nt: TGCAGTGCTAGAGACCCCGTGCTGGATGCCCAGTACTTC; cdr3_aa: CSARDPVLDAQYF; clone_size: -; j_call: TRBJ2-5; d_call: -; v_call: TRBV20-1
cdr3_nt: TGTGCCAGCAGTGAATTGGGCAGGAGCACAGATACGCAGTATTTT; cdr3_aa: CASSELGRSTDTQYF; clone_size: -; j_call: TRBJ2-3; d_call: -; v_call: TRBV2
cdr3_nt: TGCGCCAGCAGCCTACTTGGGACAGGGGATCAGCCCCAGCATTTT; cdr3_aa: CASSLLGTGDQPQHF; clone_size: few; j_call: TRBJ1-5; d_call: TRBD1; v_call: TRBV5-1
cdr3_nt: TGTGCCAGCAAACGGGGGGGCCAAGAGACCCAGTACTTC; cdr3_aa: CASKRGGQETQYF; clone_size: -; j_call: TRBJ2-5; d_call: TRBD2; v_call: TRBV12-3/TRBV12-4
cdr3_nt: TGTGCCAGCACCCCAGGAGGGCAAATCAGCACGCCCCAGCATTTT; cdr3_aa: CASTPGGQISTPQHF; clone_size: -; j_call: TRBJ1-5; d_call: -; v_call: TRBV28
cdr3_nt: TGCGCCAGCAGCCAATATCTGGGTGGTGGCTACACCTTC; cdr3_aa: CASSQYLGGGYTF; clone_size: -; j_call: TRBJ1-2; d_call: -; v_call: TRBV4-1
cdr3_nt: TGTGCCAGCAGGGGGGACATTAACACCGGGGAGCTGTTTTTT; cdr3_aa: CASRGDINTGELFF; clone_size: -; j_call: TRBJ2-2; d_call: -; v_call: TRBV2
cdr3_nt: TGTGCCACTTCACAGGGTAAAAACTCTGGGGCCAACGTCCTGACTTTC; cdr3_aa: CATSQGKNSGANVLTF; clone_size: -; j_call: TRBJ2-6; d_call: -; v_call: TRBV24-1
cdr3_nt: TGTGCCAGCAGCTTCTATACAGATACGCAGTATTTT; cdr3_aa: CASSFYTDTQYF; clone_size: few; j_call: TRBJ2-3; d_call: -; v_call: TRBV7-2
cdr3_nt: TGTGCCAGCAGTCGTAGCTACGAGCAGTACTTC; cdr3_aa: CASSRSYEQYF; clone_size: many; j_call: TRBJ2-7; d_call: -; v_call: TRBV25-1
cdr3_nt: TGCGCCAGCAGCCAAGGGCCGTGGGGGACGCCAGAGGATACGCAGTATTTT; cdr3_aa: CASSQGPWGTPEDTQYF; clone_size: -; j_call: TRBJ2-3; d_call: -; v_call: TRBV4-1
cdr3_nt: TGTGCCAGCAATCTGTACGGCCCCAACCCCTACGAGCAGTACTTC; cdr3_aa: CASNLYGPNPYEQYF; clone_size: -; j_call: TRBJ2-7; d_call: -; v_call: TRBV2
cdr3_nt: TGCGCCAGCAGCCCTAGCGGGGGGCGGGACAATGAGCAGTTCTTC; cdr3_aa: CASSPSGGRDNEQFF; clone_size: few; j_call: TRBJ2-1; d_call: TRBD2; v_call: TRBV5-1
cdr3_nt: TGCGCCAGCAGCTTGGCTCCGGGACAGGGGTACAATGAGCAGTTCTTC; cdr3_aa: CASSLAPGQGYNEQFF; clone_size: -; j_call: TRBJ2-1; d_call: TRBD1; v_call: TRBV5-1
cdr3_nt: TGTGCCAGCAGTCCACCTAACACACAGGGTGGCACTGAAGCTTTCTTT; cdr3_aa: CASSPPNTQGGTEAFF; clone_size: many; j_call: TRBJ1-1; d_call: -; v_call: TRBV12-3/TRBV12-4
cdr3_nt: TGTGCCAGCAGCTTAGATACCGGGCCCCAGCATTTT; cdr3_aa: CASSLDTGPQHF; clone_size: -; j_call: TRBJ1-5; d_call: -; v_call: TRBV11-2
cdr3_nt: TGCGCCAGCAGGGTGGCAGGAAACACTGAAGCTTTCTTT; cdr3_aa: CASRVAGNTEAFF; clone_size: few; j_call: TRBJ1-1; d_call: -; v_call: TRBV5-1
cdr3_nt: TGTGCCAGCAGCTTAGTGGGCGGAGTCGATGAAGCTTTCTTT; cdr3_aa: CASSLVGGVDEAFF; clone_size: few; j_call: TRBJ1-1; d_call: -; v_call: TRBV7-9
cdr3_nt: TGTGCCAGCAGCTTAGAAGCAGGCCGAGCTTTCTTT; cdr3_aa: CASSLEAGRAFF; clone_size: -; j_call: TRBJ1-1; d_call: -; v_call: TRBV7-9
cdr3_nt: TGTGCCAGCACTTTGACAGGGACCTACGAGCAGTACTTC; cdr3_aa: CASTLTGTYEQYF; clone_size: medium-sized; j_call: TRBJ2-7; d_call: TRBD1; v_call: TRBV2
cdr3_nt: TGTGCCAGCAGCCAAGACCTGTACCAAGAGACCCAGTACTTC; cdr3_aa: CASSQDLYQETQYF; clone_size: many; j_call: TRBJ2-5; d_call: -; v_call: TRBV14
cdr3_nt: TGTGCCAGCAGTACCTCCGGGACTAGCGAGTACGAGCAGTACTTC; cdr3_aa: CASSTSGTSEYEQYF; clone_size: -; j_call: TRBJ2-7; d_call: TRBD2; v_call: TRBV28
cdr3_nt: TGTGCCAGCAGCTGGGACATTTCCTACGAGCAGTACTTC; cdr3_aa: CASSWDISYEQYF; clone_size: -; j_call: TRBJ2-7; d_call: -; v_call: TRBV7-2
cdr3_nt: TGTGCCAGCAGCCATCAGACAATAGCCAAAAACATTCAGTACTTC; cdr3_aa: CASSHQTIAKNIQYF; clone_size: many; j_call: TRBJ2-4; d_call: -; v_call: TRBV3-1
cdr3_nt: TGTGCCAGCAGCCAAGTACAGCAAACAGATACGCAGTATTTT; cdr3_aa: CASSQVQQTDTQYF; clone_size: few; j_call: TRBJ2-3; d_call: -; v_call: TRBV14
cdr3_nt: TGCGCCAGCAGCTTATCCGGGGGGCCACTCCCTAGCACAGATACGCAGTATTTT; cdr3_aa: CASSLSGGPLPSTDTQYF; clone_size: -; j_call: TRBJ2-3; d_call: -; v_call: TRBV5-1
cdr3_nt: TGTGCCATCAGTGAGTCGAGCAGGGCCCAGGAGCAGTACTTC; cdr3_aa: CAISESSRAQEQYF; clone_size: few; j_call: TRBJ2-7; d_call: -; v_call: TRBV10-3
cdr3_nt: TGTGCCAGCAGTTACCAACTGGAAGGGGTGGGGGAGCAGTACTTC; cdr3_aa: CASSYQLEGVGEQYF; clone_size: -; j_call: TRBJ2-7; d_call: -; v_call: TRBV6-5
cdr3_nt: TGTGCCACCAGTGATTCCCCCCGACAGGGAGGTTTCACCGGGGAGCTGTTTTTT; cdr3_aa: CATSDSPRQGGFTGELFF; clone_size: many; j_call: TRBJ2-2; d_call: -; v_call: TRBV24-1
cdr3_nt: TGCGCCAGCAGCTTAAACAGGGAGGGGTTACAGCAGTTCTTC; cdr3_aa: CASSLNREGLQQFF; clone_size: many; j_call: TRBJ2-1; d_call: -; v_call: TRBV5-1
cdr3_nt: TGTGCCAGCAGCGATTCGGTGGGAGGAGAAAAACTGTTTTTT; cdr3_aa: CASSDSVGGEKLFF; clone_size: -; j_call: TRBJ1-4; d_call: -; v_call: TRBV9
cdr3_nt: TGTGCCATCAGTGGGGGGACAGATAACTATGGCTACACCTTC; cdr3_aa: CAISGGTDNYGYTF; clone_size: few; j_call: TRBJ1-2; d_call: TRBD1; v_call: TRBV10-3
cdr3_nt: TGCGCCAGCAGCTTAGGGACCACACGGTCCGAGCAGTACTTC; cdr3_aa: CASSLGTTRSEQYF; clone_size: -; j_call: TRBJ2-7; d_call: -; v_call: TRBV5-1
cdr3_nt: TGCAGGCCGGGGACTGTGATCAATGAGCAGTTCTTC; cdr3_aa: CRPGTVINEQFF; clone_size: -; j_call: TRBJ2-1; d_call: -; v_call: TRBV20-1
cdr3_nt: TGCAGTGCTAGGGGTGTAAATAGGGGCAATCAGCCCCAGCATTTT; cdr3_aa: CSARGVNRGNQPQHF; clone_size: -; j_call: TRBJ1-5; d_call: -; v_call: TRBV20-1
cdr3_nt: TGTGCCAGCAGCCCCGCTCGCTCCGGGGAGCTGTTTTTT; cdr3_aa: CASSPARSGELFF; clone_size: few; j_call: TRBJ2-2; d_call: -; v_call: TRBV11-3
cdr3_nt: TGTGCCAGCAGTTACTCGACGGGGGCAAACTATGGCTACACCTTC; cdr3_aa: CASSYSTGANYGYTF; clone_size: -; j_call: TRBJ1-2; d_call: -; v_call: TRBV6-5
cdr3_nt: TGTGCCACCAGTGAAGGGGAACAGCCCCAGCATTTT; cdr3_aa: CATSEGEQPQHF; clone_size: few; j_call: TRBJ1-5; d_call: -; v_call: TRBV24-1
cdr3_nt: TGCAGTGCTAGATTCTACAGGGGGAGAGATTACACTGAAGCTTTCTTT; cdr3_aa: CSARFYRGRDYTEAFF; clone_size: many; j_call: TRBJ1-1; d_call: TRBD1; v_call: TRBV20-1
cdr3_nt: TGTGCCATCAGGGCTGGCCTAGCGGGAGGGCCCACGAGCTCCTACAATGAGCAGTTCTTC; cdr3_aa: CAIRAGLAGGPTSSYNEQFF; clone_size: -; j_call: TRBJ2-1; d_call: TRBD2; v_call: TRBV10-3
cdr3_nt: TGCGCCAGCAGCCAACTCATGGGAGGGACTAATGAAAAACTGTTTTTT; cdr3_aa: CASSQLMGGTNEKLFF; clone_size: -; j_call: TRBJ1-4; d_call: -; v_call: TRBV4-1
cdr3_nt: TGTGCCAGCAGCCCCGCCGGGGTGAACTATGGCTACACCTTC; cdr3_aa: CASSPAGVNYGYTF; clone_size: many; j_call: TRBJ1-2; d_call: -; v_call: TRBV13
cdr3_nt: TGCGCCAGCAGCTTGGCCCCGGGAAGCTCCTACGAGCAGTACTTC; cdr3_aa: CASSLAPGSSYEQYF; clone_size: -; j_call: TRBJ2-7; d_call: -; v_call: TRBV5-1
cdr3_nt: TGTGCCACCAGTGACGGGACGGACCGCACAGATACGCAGTATTTT; cdr3_aa: CATSDGTDRTDTQYF; clone_size: -; j_call: TRBJ2-3; d_call: -; v_call: TRBV24-1
cdr3_nt: TGTGCCATCAGTGAGCTCCAAGAGACCCAGTACTTC; cdr3_aa: CAISELQETQYF; clone_size: once; j_call: TRBJ2-5; d_call: -; v_call: TRBV10-3
cdr3_nt: TGCGCCAGCAGCTTGGACCATAATTCACCCCTCCACTTT; cdr3_aa: CASSLDHNSPLHF; clone_size: few; j_call: TRBJ1-6; d_call: -; v_call: TRBV5-1
cdr3_nt: TGTGCCAGCAGCCCAAGCAGGGGGGCGAGGAACACTGAAGCTTTCTTT; cdr3_aa: CASSPSRGARNTEAFF; clone_size: few; j_call: TRBJ1-1; d_call: TRBD1; v_call: TRBV3-1
cdr3_nt: TGTGCCAGCAGTTTAGCGGGGGGGGAAAAACTGTTTTTT; cdr3_aa: CASSLAGGEKLFF; clone_size: many; j_call: TRBJ1-4; d_call: -; v_call: TRBV12-3/TRBV12-4
cdr3_nt: TGTGCCATCAGTGAGGAAACTAGCGGGAGTGGGGGGCAGTATTTT; cdr3_aa: CAISEETSGSGGQYF; clone_size: many; j_call: TRBJ2-3; d_call: TRBD2; v_call: TRBV10-3
cdr3_nt: TGTGCCAGTAGTGGACAGATTAATCAGCCCCAGCATTTT; cdr3_aa: CASSGQINQPQHF; clone_size: few; j_call: TRBJ1-5; d_call: -; v_call: TRBV19